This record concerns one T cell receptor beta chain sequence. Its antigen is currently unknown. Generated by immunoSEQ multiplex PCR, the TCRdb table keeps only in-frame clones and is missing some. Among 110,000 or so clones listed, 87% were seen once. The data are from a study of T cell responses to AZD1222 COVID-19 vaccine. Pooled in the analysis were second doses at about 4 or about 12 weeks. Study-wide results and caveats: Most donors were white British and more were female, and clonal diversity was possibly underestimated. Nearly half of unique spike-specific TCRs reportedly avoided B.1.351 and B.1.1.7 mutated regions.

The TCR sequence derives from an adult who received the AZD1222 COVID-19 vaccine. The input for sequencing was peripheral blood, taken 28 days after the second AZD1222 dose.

CDR3 bases: TGTGCCACCAGCAGAGATCGGCAGGGGAGGGACTATGGCTACACCTTC. It encodes CATSRDRQGRDYGYTF. The chain has TRBV15 and TRBJ1-2, with D perhaps TRBD1 (6 bases). V lost 0 bases and J 3 bases, leaving 14 bases between the germline ends. From germline, CDR1 is LNHNV and CDR2 YYDKDF (reference sequence). This CDR3 comprises 16 residues.